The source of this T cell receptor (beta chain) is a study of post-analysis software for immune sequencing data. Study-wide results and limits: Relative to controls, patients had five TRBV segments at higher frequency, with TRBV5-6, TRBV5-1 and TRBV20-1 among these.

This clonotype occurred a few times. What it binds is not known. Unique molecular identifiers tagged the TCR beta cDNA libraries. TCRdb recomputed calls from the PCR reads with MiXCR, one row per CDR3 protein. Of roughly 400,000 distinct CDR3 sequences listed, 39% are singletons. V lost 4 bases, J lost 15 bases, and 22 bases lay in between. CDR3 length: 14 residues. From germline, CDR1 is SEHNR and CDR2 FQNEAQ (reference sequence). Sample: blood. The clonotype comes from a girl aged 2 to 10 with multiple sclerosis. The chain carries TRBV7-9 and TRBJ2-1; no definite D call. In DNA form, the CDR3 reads TGTGCCAGCAGCTCCCGTAACGCTAAGGTGGTTCCGTTCTTC. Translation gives CASSSRNAKVVPFF. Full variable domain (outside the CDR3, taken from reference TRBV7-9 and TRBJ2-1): DTGVSQNPRHKITKRGQNVTFRCDPISEHNRLYWYRQTLGQGPEFLTYFQNEAQLEKSRLLSDRFSAERPKGSFSTLEIQRTEQGDSAMYLCASSSRNAKVVPFFGPGTRLTVL.